This T cell receptor (beta chain) was retrieved from a study of response to subunit inactivated influenza vaccine. TCRdb re-analysed the RT-PCR reads in MiXCR, keeping a single row per CDR3 protein. In the table there are about 650,000 distinct CDR3 sequences, roughly 15% of which are singletons. Overall study results and limits: The authors suggested that every seasonal influenza vaccination recruits few new T cells.

Notes on this clonotype: Its antigen is unknown.

Material: PBMCs from blood, obtained less than 15 days before vaccination. The sequence was obtained from a man aged 50-59 years who received an inactivated influenza vaccine.

As DNA, the CDR3 is TGTGCCATCTCTAGCTCTGGAAACACCATATATTTT. Translation gives CAISSSGNTIYF. V and J are TRBV10-3 and TRBJ1-3; D is undetermined. V was clipped by 8 bases and J by 0 bases, with 5 bases between them. The CDR3 has 12 amino acids. From germline, CDR1 is ENHRY and CDR2 SYGVKD.